The next 11 T cell receptor beta chains were all read from a single sample in a study of spatial heterogeneity in lung cancer. Overall study findings and caveats: Higher tumor mutation counts went along with higher counts of expanded intratumoral alpha and beta TCRs.

Via MiXCR, TCRdb re-called the 5' RACE reads, giving one row per CDR3 protein. The sample holds 20,000 to 25,000 distinct CDR3 sequences, approximately 4.8% seen once. Described time point: sample taken at primary tumor resection. These receptors have no identified antigens. Sequences were derived from lung tumor tissue, sampled at surgery. These TCRs come from a male donor with early-stage non-small cell lung cancer.

In this sample, this clonotype turned up many times. This chain connects TRBV19 to TRBJ1-2; D is unresolved. This CDR3 comprises 13 residues. Trimming cost V 7 bases and J 4 bases, with 13 bases left between them. Germline V lookup: CDR1 LNHDA, CDR2 SQIVND (reference sequence). The CDR3 loop reads CASTVPEGYGYTF. The CDR3 bases are TGTGCCAGTACTGTACCTGAGGGCTATGGCTACACCTTC.

This clonotype was detected ten times or more. This chain uses TRBV29-1 with TRBJ2-5; 7 nucleotides align to TRBD2. V shed 6 bases and J 4 bases; nucleotides not matched to a gene: 14. CDR3 length: 15 residues. In germline, CDR1 is SQVTM, CDR2 ANQGSEA. As DNA, the CDR3 is TGCAGCGTGTTCGAGGGGACGGGGGGAGGAGAGACCCAGTACTTC. The encoded protein is CSVFEGTGGGETQYF.

V is TRBV12-3 or TRBV12-4 and J is TRBJ1-3; 7 nucleotides match TRBD1. The CDR3 consists of 14 residues. The V and J ends lost 6 bases and 2 bases, in that order; junction bases with no gene match: 4. The DNA for the CDR3 is TGTGCCAGCAGCCGCACAGGGGCTGGAAACACCATATATTTT. Protein product: CASSRTGAGNTIYF.

This clonotype was recorded at least ten times. The chain uses TRBV28 and TRBJ2-7; 9 bases line up with TRBD1. Germline CDR1 and CDR2: MDHEN and SYDVKM. The CDR3 has 15 amino acids. Trimming cost V 5 bases and J 2 bases; bases outside gene matches: 7. The CDR3 coding sequence is TGTGCCAGCAGTGCCGTCGGGACAGGGACCTACGAGCAGTACTTC. Amino acid sequence: CASSAVGTGTYEQYF.

In this sample, this clonotype turned up many times. The chain recombines TRBV6-6 with TRBJ2-1; TRBD1 matches 9 bases. V was pared by 6 bases and J by 4 bases, with 7 bases of the junction left unmatched. The germline V gene encodes CDR1 MNHNY and CDR2 SVGAGI (reference sequence). This CDR3 spans 15 amino acids. The CDR3 DNA follows: TGTGCCAGCAGGCCCGGGACAGGGTCGTACAATGAGCAGTTCTTC. As protein: CASRPGTGSYNEQFF.

This clonotype was seen ten or more times. The rearrangement links TRBV10-3 to TRBJ2-7, with unresolved D. With 2 bases removed from V and 2 bases from J, the gap between germline ends came to 1 base. The CDR3 totals 11 residues. CDR1 ENHRY and CDR2 SYGVKD come from the germline V gene. The CDR3, as DNA: TGTGCCATCAGTGAGACCTACGAGCAGTACTTC. Protein: CAISETYEQYF.

This chain links TRBV20-1 with TRBJ2-5, with TRBD2 matching 7 bases. CDR3 length: 14 amino acids. CDR1 and CDR2 (germline): DFQATT, SNEGSKA (reference sequence). Trimming cost V 1 base and J 1 base; bases outside gene matches: 3. The CDR3 is CSARAGTTQETQYF. CDR3 sequence (DNA): TGCAGTGCTAGAGCCGGGACTACCCAAGAGACCCAGTACTTC.

The chain recombines TRBV28 with TRBJ1-2; TRBD1 matches 7 bases. J gave up 12 bases and V 6 bases, and 10 bases lay outside the gene matches. This CDR3 region has 12 residues. The germline CDR1 and CDR2 sequences are MDHEN and SYDVKM. CDR3 in amino acids: CASSQQGPGNTF. The CDR3 nucleotides are TGTGCCAGCAGCCAACAGGGGCCTGGGAACACCTTC.

This clonotype appeared a few times. The V and J genes are TRBV7-2 and TRBJ2-7; the D is unclear. The CDR3 has 13 residues. In germline, CDR1 is SGHTA, CDR2 FQGNSA. Between the trimmed V and J ends, which lost 0 bases and 3 bases, there was a span of 6 bases. The CDR3 coding sequence is TGTGCCAGCAGCTTAGCGGTTCTCTACGAGCAGTACTTC. Residues: CASSLAVLYEQYF.

This clonotype was counted at least ten times. The V gene is TRBV6-5, the J gene TRBJ2-7; possibly TRBD1 for D (6 bases). This CDR3 comprises 14 residues. Germline V gene data show CDR1 as MNHEY and CDR2 as SVGAGI. V was cut by 6 bases and J by 2 bases, with 14 bases left in between. The CDR3 reads CASRPGTRAYEQYF. The CDR3 nucleotides are TGTGCCAGCAGACCCGGGACACGAGCCTACGAGCAGTACTTC.

This clonotype was recorded many times. The J gene is TRBJ1-1, the V gene TRBV28; D is undetermined. CDR3 length: 10 amino acids. The V end was cut by 8 bases, the J end by 11 bases, with 12 bases between. The germline V gene encodes CDR1 MDHEN and CDR2 SYDVKM. The chain's CDR3 is CASGLLRAFF. As DNA, the CDR3 is TGTGCCAGCGGGTTACTAAGGGCTTTCTTT.